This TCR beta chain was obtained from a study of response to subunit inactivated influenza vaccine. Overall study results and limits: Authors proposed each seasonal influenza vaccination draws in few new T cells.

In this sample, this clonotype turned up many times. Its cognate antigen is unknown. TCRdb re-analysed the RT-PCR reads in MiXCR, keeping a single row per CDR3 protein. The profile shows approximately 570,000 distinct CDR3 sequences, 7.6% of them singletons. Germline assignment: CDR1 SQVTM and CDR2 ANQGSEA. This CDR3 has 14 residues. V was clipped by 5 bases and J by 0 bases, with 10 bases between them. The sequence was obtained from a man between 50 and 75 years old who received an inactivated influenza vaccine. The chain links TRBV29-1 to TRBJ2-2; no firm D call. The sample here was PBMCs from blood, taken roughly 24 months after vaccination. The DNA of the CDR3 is TGCAGCGTTACAGTGTCAGCGAACACCGGGGAGCTGTTTTTT. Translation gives CSVTVSANTGELFF.